This T cell receptor (beta chain) was identified during a study of blood T cell repertoires in COVID-19. As for the study in general: Italy, Spain and the United States were the sources of the convalescent and acute COVID-19 samples. The analysed material was cDNA or gDNA that came from T cells, B-cell-depleted T cells, or PBMCs.

The V and J ends lost 3 bases and 9 bases, in that order; junction bases with no gene match: 3. This CDR3 region has 14 residues. Germline values: CDR1 ENHRY, CDR2 SYGVKD. Per the original data handling: Reference gene primer amplification gave nucleated cell count estimates. The method was immunoSEQ multiplex PCR; TCRdb's version includes in-frame clones alone and lacks a portion of them. V and J calls and clone size are copied from that table; D and trimming were computed from the DNA. Among 75,000 to 95,000 clones, 70% to 90% were seen once, and the ten largest hold 3% to 3.5%. The receptor comes from a man in his forties or fifties with acute or convalescent COVID-19. The sequencing input was peripheral blood. V usage is TRBV10-3 and J usage is TRBJ1-6; 9 bases agree with TRBD1. For the CDR3, the DNA is TGTGCCATCAGTGAACAGGGGGCTGGTTCACCCCTCCACTTT. Amino acid sequence: CAISEQGAGSPLHF.